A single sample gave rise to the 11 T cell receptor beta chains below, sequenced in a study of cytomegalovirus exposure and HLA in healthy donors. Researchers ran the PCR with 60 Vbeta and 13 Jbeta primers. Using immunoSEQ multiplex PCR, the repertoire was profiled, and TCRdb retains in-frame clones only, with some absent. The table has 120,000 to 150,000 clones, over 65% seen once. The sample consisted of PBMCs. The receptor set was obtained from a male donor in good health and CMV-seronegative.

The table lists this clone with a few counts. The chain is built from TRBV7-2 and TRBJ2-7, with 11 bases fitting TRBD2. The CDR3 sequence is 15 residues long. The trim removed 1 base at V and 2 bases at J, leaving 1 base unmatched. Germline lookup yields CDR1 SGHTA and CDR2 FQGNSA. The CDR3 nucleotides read TGTGCCAGCAGCTTAGGACTAGCGGGACCCTACGAGCAGTACTTC. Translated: CASSLGLAGPYEQYF.

The DNA of the CDR3 is TGTGCCAGCAGCGATGACTACGAGCAGTACTTC. Translated, it gives CASSDDYEQYF. The V gene is TRBV5-6, the J gene TRBJ2-5; D call uncertain. Near its end, the DNA agrees better with TRBJ2-7, so the J call may be wrong. Germline V CDR1 and CDR2: SGHDT, YYEEEE. The CDR3 consists of 11 residues.

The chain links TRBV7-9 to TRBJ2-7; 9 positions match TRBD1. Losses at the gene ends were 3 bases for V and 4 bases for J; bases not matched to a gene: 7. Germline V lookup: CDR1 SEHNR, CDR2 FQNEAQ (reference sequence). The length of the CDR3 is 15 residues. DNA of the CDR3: TGTGCCAGCAGCTTTCGGGACAGGGCGTTGTACGAGCAGTACTTC. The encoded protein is CASSFRDRALYEQYF.

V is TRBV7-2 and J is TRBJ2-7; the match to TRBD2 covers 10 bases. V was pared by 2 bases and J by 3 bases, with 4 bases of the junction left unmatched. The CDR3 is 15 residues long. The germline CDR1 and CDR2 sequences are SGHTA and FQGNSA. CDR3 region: CASSLLPSGSYEQYF. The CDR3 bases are TGTGCCAGCAGCTTACTCCCTAGCGGGAGCTACGAGCAGTACTTC.

The CDR3 loop reads CATSREGQRTYGYTF. CDR3 bases: TGTGCCACCAGCAGAGAGGGACAGCGAACCTATGGCTACACCTTC. V is TRBV15 and J is TRBJ1-2; TRBD1 agrees at 7 bases. V gave up 0 bases and J gave up 4 bases; unmatched junction bases: 5. The germline V gene encodes CDR1 LNHNV and CDR2 YYDKDF (reference sequence). The CDR3 is made up of 15 amino acids.

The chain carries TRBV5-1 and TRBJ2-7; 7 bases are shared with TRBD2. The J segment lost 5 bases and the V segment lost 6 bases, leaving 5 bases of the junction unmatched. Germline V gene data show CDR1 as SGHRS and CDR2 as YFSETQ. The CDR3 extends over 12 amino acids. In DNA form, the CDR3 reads TGCGCCAGCATGGGGGGGACCAACGAGCAGTACTTC. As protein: CASMGGTNEQYF.

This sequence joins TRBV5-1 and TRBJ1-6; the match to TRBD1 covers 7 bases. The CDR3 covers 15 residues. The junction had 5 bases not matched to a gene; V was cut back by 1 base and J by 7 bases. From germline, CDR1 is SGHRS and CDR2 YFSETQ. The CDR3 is CASSLTGTVNSPLHF. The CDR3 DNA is TGCGCCAGCAGCTTGACCGGGACAGTCAATTCACCCCTCCACTTT.

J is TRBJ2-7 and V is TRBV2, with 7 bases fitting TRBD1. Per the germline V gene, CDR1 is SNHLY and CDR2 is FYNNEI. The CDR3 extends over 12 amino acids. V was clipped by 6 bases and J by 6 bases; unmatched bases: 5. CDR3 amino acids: CASRRQGSEQYF. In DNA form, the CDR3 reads TGTGCCAGCAGGAGACAGGGCTCCGAGCAGTACTTC. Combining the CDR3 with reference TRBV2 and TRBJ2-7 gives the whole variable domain EPEVTQTPSHQVTQMGQEVILRCVPISNHLYFYWYRQILGQKVEFLVSFYNNEISEKSEIFDDQFSVERPDGSNFTLKIRSTKLEDSAMYFCASRRQGSEQYFGPGTRLTVT.

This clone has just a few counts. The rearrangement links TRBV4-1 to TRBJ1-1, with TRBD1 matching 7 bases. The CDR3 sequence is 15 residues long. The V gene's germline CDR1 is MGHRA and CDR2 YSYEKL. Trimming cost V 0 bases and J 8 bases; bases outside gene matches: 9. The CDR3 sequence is CASSQDRVKDREAFF. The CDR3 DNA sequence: TGCGCCAGCAGCCAAGATAGGGTTAAGGACAGGGAAGCTTTCTTT.

The CDR3 bases are TGTGCCAGCAGCGAAGGGACTAGCGTCATTCAGTACTTC. Protein: CASSEGTSVIQYF. The chain combines TRBV9 with TRBJ2-4; 10 bases are a match to TRBD2. V dropped 3 bases and J dropped 9; count of bases not matched to a gene: 3. The CDR3 runs to 13 residues. CDR1 and CDR2 (germline): SGDLS, YYNGEE. The full variable domain, rest sourced from reference TRBV9 and TRBJ2-4, is DSGVTQTPKHLITATGQRVTLRCSPRSGDLSVYWYQQSLDQGLQFLIQYYNGEERAKGNILERFSAQQFPDLHSELNLSSLELGDSALYFCASSEGTSVIQYFGAGTRLSVL.

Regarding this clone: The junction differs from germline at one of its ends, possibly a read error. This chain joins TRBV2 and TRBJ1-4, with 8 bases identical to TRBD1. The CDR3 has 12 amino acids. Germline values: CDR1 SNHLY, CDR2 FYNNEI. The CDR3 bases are TGTGCCGGCAGGGGGCAAGACGAAAAACTGTTTTTT. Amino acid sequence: CAGRGQDEKLFF.